A single sample is the source of the 15 T cell receptor beta chains below, sequenced in a study of shared clonotypes between healthy human individuals. TCRdb's copy holds only in-frame clones and misses some; the assay was immunoSEQ multiplex PCR. The sample holds some 2.4 million clones, 90% to 95% seen once. Specimen: naive CD4+ T cells from PBMCs. Subset noted: CD45RA+ positively selected. All receptors come from a man between 18 and 35 years old in good health. Some clones in this sample may be carry-over from other donors' samples.

The J gene is TRBJ2-7, the V gene TRBV5-6; D is possibly TRBD2 (6 bases). The CDR3 contains 15 residues. V gave up 3 bases and J gave up 4 bases, with 17 bases separating them. Germline V CDR1 and CDR2: SGHDT, YYEEEE. DNA of the CDR3: TGTGCCAGCAGCTCGACTAGGTCATCGGGGTACGAGCAGTACTTC. It encodes CASSSTRSSGYEQYF.

This chain joins TRBV9 and TRBJ1-2; perhaps TRBD1 as D (5 bases). CDR1 and CDR2 (germline): SGDLS, YYNGEE. The germline V and J ends were trimmed by 4 bases and 5 bases, with 12 bases remaining between them. This CDR3 is built from 13 residues. In DNA, the CDR3 is TGTGCCAGCAGCCGCGCCCAGGGATATGGCTACACCTTC. It yields the protein CASSRAQGYGYTF.

The rearrangement uses TRBV2 and TRBJ1-1; 8 nucleotides match TRBD1. The CDR3 runs 14 residues. Germline CDR1 and CDR2: SNHLY and FYNNEI. V shed 7 bases and J 6 bases; nucleotides not matched to a gene: 10. The CDR3 region has the DNA TGTGCCAGCACCCAAAGGACAGGGCAGGCTGAAGCTTTCTTT. Encoded protein: CASTQRTGQAEAFF. The whole variable domain, remainder taken from reference TRBV2 and TRBJ1-1, is EPEVTQTPSHQVTQMGQEVILRCVPISNHLYFYWYRQILGQKVEFLVSFYNNEISEKSEIFDDQFSVERPDGSNFTLKIRSTKLEDSAMYFCASTQRTGQAEAFFGQGTRLTVV.

As to this clone: This same CDR3 is encoded by further DNA sequences in the sample. The CDR3 is CSVGRAGETQYF. The CDR3 DNA reads TGCAGCGTCGGCAGGGCAGGGGAGACCCAGTACTTC. This chain uses TRBV29-1 with TRBJ2-5; a weak D match, TRBD1 (5 bases). V lost 6 bases and J lost 5, with 13 bases in between. The CDR3 has 12 amino acids. Per germline, CDR1 SQVTM and CDR2 ANQGSEA.

This chain links TRBV19 with TRBJ2-7; D perhaps matches TRBD2 (5 bases). This CDR3 is 15 amino acids long. CDR1 and CDR2 (germline): LNHDA, SQIVND (reference sequence). V lost 0 bases and J 6 bases, leaving 15 bases between the germline ends. Here the CDR3 reads CASSIDYRRPIEQYF. The CDR3 nucleotides read TGTGCCAGTAGTATAGATTATCGGAGGCCCATCGAGCAGTACTTC.

The J gene is TRBJ1-5, the V gene TRBV19; possibly TRBD1 for D (6 bases). The CDR3 runs to 16 residues. V was shortened by 4 bases and J by 3 bases, with 16 bases between the two germline ends. Germline V gene lookup returns CDR1 LNHDA and CDR2 SQIVND (reference sequence). The CDR3, as DNA: TGTGCCAGTAGTACGCTTCCGGACAGTTACAATCAGCCCCAGCATTTT. This gives the protein CASSTLPDSYNQPQHF.

The V and J genes are TRBV7-8 and TRBJ2-1, with 13 bases fitting TRBD2. Germline V CDR1 and CDR2: SGHVS, FQNEAQ. Losses at the gene ends were 4 bases for V and 7 bases for J; bases not matched to a gene: 10. This CDR3 spans 17 amino acids. For the CDR3, the DNA is TGTGCCAGCAGCTCCTCTGGACTAGCGGGAGTTCTGAATGAGCAGTTCTTC. Translating it yields CASSSSGLAGVLNEQFF.

V gene TRBV5-6 combines with J gene TRBJ1-6, with TRBD1 matching over 9 bases. The CDR3 is 15 amino acids. The germline gives CDR1 SGHDT, CDR2 YYEEEE. V trimming: 5 bases; J trimming: 4 bases; junction bases outside the gene matches: 4. CDR3 protein: CASSDRGDYNSPLHF. CDR3 nucleotides: TGTGCCAGCAGTGACAGGGGGGATTATAATTCACCCCTCCACTTT.

This clone was observed a single time. CDR3 bases: TGTGCCACCAGCAGAGATCAGGGCCAACAAGAGACCCAGTACTTC. It is translated as CATSRDQGQQETQYF. The chain joins TRBV15 to TRBJ2-5; possible D gene TRBD1, 5 bases. This CDR3 has 15 amino acids. Germline lookup yields CDR1 LNHNV and CDR2 YYDKDF (reference sequence). Trimming took off 0 bases at V and 2 bases at J, with 10 bases between the two ends.

The gene calls are TRBV19 and TRBJ1-1, with D perhaps matching TRBD1 (6 bases). Trimming pared 5 bases from V and 6 bases from J, leaving 13 bases between. The CDR3 covers 13 residues. CDR1 LNHDA and CDR2 SQIVND come from the germline V gene (reference sequence). The CDR3 nucleotides are TGTGCCAGTAGTGTACAGGGAACGGCTGAAGCTTTCTTT. Amino acids: CASSVQGTAEAFF.

The chain combines TRBV28 with TRBJ1-1; possibly TRBD1 for D (5 bases). Trimming removed 8 bases from V and 4 bases from J, with 14 bases in between. The CDR3 length is 13 residues. Germline CDR1 and CDR2: MDHEN and SYDVKM. This CDR3 reads CASGWDYGTEAFF. The CDR3 DNA reads TGTGCCAGCGGGTGGGACTACGGCACTGAAGCTTTCTTT.

Remarks on this clone: An end of the junction differs from the germline gene, which may be a read error. The chain recombines TRBV29-1 with TRBJ2-1; D is uncertain. This CDR3 comprises 12 residues. Germline CDR1 SQVTM, CDR2 ANQGSEA. The CDR3 spells CSVEDSYNEQFF. CDR3 DNA sequence: TGCAGCGTGGAAGACTCCTACAATGAGCAGTTCTTC.

The chain has TRBV7-9 and TRBJ2-1; D is perhaps TRBD1 (5 bases). V lost 4 bases to trimming and J lost 3 bases, with 10 bases between them. Germline-derived CDR1 and CDR2 are SEHNR and FQNEAQ (reference sequence). The CDR3 contains 14 residues. CDR3 in amino acids: CASSSDRSYNEQFF. The CDR3, as DNA: TGTGCCAGCAGCTCCGACAGAAGCTACAATGAGCAGTTCTTC.

The chain recombines TRBV11-3 with TRBJ1-1; TRBD1 matches at 8 bases. V shed 1 base and J 2 bases; nucleotides not matched to a gene: 3. The germline CDR1 and CDR2 sequences are SGHNT and YENEEA. The CDR3 extends over 15 amino acids. CDR3 sequence: CASSLGQGANTEAFF. For the CDR3, the DNA is TGTGCCAGCAGCTTAGGGCAGGGGGCTAACACTGAAGCTTTCTTT.

This clone was seen just once. This chain joins TRBV5-1 and TRBJ2-2; 8 positions match TRBD1. The CDR3 length is 14 residues. Trimming at V came to 4 bases and at J to 6 bases, leaving 5 bases not matched to a gene. In germline, CDR1 is SGHRS, CDR2 YFSETQ. CDR3 DNA: TGCGCCAGCAGCATCTCAGGGGGCCCCGGGGAGCTGTTTTTT. Translation: CASSISGGPGELFF.